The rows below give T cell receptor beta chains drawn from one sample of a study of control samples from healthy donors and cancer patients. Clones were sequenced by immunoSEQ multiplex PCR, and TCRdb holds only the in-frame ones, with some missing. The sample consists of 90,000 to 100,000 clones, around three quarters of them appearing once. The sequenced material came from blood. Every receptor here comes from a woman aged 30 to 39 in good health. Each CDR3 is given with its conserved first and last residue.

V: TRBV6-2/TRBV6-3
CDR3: CASSSTRKNGNTIYF

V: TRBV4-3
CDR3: CASSQDSANYGYTF

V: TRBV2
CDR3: CASSYMPLGNTIYF

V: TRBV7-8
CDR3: CASSLGRQGGQETQYF

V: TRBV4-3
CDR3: CASSQDRGGLGYTF

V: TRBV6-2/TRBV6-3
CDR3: CASSWISLTDTQYF

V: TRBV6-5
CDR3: CASSPTQQNEQFF

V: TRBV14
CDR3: CASSQDFGVPTGELFF

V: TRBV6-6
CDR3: CASRRNQGLSSYNEQFF

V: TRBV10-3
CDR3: CAISLAGGSQETQYF

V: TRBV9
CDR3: CASSVGGQGLGNTIYF

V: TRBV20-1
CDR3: CSASTAGFVDTQYF

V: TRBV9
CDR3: CASSVATGAQETQYF

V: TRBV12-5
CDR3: CASGLVLGQANEKLFF

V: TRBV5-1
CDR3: CASSFPDRGREQYF

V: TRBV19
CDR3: CASSIGAYNEQFF

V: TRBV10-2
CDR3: CASSGDRGLFF

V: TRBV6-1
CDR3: CASSEVIKAYNEQFF

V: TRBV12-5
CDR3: CASGSHGTGYGTDTQYF

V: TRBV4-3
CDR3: CASTPTRTSGVVCTEAFF

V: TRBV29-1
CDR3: CSVEHEAGKKLFF

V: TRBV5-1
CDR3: CASSPGAGLTDTQYF

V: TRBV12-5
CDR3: CASGLVLLDRGNTEAFF

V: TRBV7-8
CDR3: CASSSYQGIEAFF

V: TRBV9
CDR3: CASSVGSLATEAFF

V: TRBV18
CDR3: CASSPTSGGVIEQYF

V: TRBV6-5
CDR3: CAIQTGGPDTGELFF

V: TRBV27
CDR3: CASNRDRGPTDTQYF

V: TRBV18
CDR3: CASSPLPGKPQHF

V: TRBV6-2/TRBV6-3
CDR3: CASSFHGKQYF

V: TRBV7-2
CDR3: CASSAQGGQPYEQYF

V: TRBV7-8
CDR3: CASSSPTGGANYGYTF

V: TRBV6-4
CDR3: CASSRVPSGGVGTDTQYF

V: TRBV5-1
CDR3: CASSLAGQGDTIYF

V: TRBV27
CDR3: CASRAVGQLTVDTQYF

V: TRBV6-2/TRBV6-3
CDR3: CASSYGQSYGYTF

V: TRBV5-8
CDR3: CASSLAGMGGSGEKLFF

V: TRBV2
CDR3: CASTVAGFNEQFF

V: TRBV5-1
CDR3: CASSLQGLRQGQAEQYF

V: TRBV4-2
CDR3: CASSQPGQGRQTEAFF

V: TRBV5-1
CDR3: CASSWGQGPHYGYTF

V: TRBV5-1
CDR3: CASSLDRLTYEQYF

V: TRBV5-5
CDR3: CASSLVVNTEAFF

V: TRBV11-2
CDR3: CASSLATQGPTDLYEQYF

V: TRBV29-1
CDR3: CSVDSGAGELFF